The 8 T cell receptor beta chains in this list originate from one sample, sequenced in a study of shared clonotypes between healthy human individuals. Libraries were prepared by immunoSEQ multiplex PCR; TCRdb keeps only in-frame clonotypes and omits some of them. The repertoire holds about 2.1 million clones, with approximately 92% as singletons. The naive CD8 subset, CD45RO-negative cells positively selected for CCR7, excluded terminally differentiated effector memory CD45RA+ cells. Specimen: naive CD8+ T cells from PBMCs. All receptors derive from a young man in good health. Some clones in this sample may be carry-over from other donors' samples.

The chain links TRBV7-9 to TRBJ1-1, with D perhaps matching TRBD1 (5 bases). The CDR3 is made up of 13 amino acids. Trimming took 5 bases from V and 4 from J, leaving 11 bases between them. Per the germline V gene, CDR1 is SEHNR and CDR2 is FQNEAQ (reference sequence). The CDR3 sequence: CASSPGRGTEAFF. The DNA for the CDR3 is TGTGCCAGCAGCCCGGGAAGGGGCACTGAAGCTTTCTTT.

Of note for this clone: In the same sample, other DNA sequences code for this CDR3. The chain recombines TRBV18 with TRBJ2-3, with a tentative D call TRBD2 (5 bases). The germline V gene encodes CDR1 KGHSH and CDR2 LQKENI. The CDR3 consists of 15 residues. Trimming took off 0 bases at V and 0 bases at J, with 7 bases between the two ends. The CDR3 bases are TGTGCCAGCTCACCACCGGGAGCGAGCACAGATACGCAGTATTTT. Translated, it gives CASSPPGASTDTQYF.

The chain links TRBV7-2 to TRBJ2-7, with 8 positions matching TRBD1. The V segment lost 7 bases and the J segment 2 bases; nucleotides outside the gene matches: 7. The CDR3 extends over 14 amino acids. CDR1 SGHTA and CDR2 FQGNSA come from the germline V gene. The CDR3: CASTRTGLAYEQYF. CDR3 in DNA: TGTGCCAGCACCAGGACAGGGTTAGCCTACGAGCAGTACTTC.

The chain has TRBV5-5 and TRBJ2-2, with 9 bases that match TRBD1. Trimming removed 4 bases from V and 4 bases from J; junction bases left unmatched: 8. Germline V lookup: CDR1 SGHKS, CDR2 YYEKEE (reference sequence). The CDR3 totals 16 residues. The CDR3 sequence: CASSLVRTGATGELFF. The CDR3 DNA reads TGTGCCAGCAGCCTGGTCAGGACAGGGGCCACCGGGGAGCTGTTTTTT.

The CDR3 sequence is CASSLEGASQGYTF. The CDR3 DNA reads as TGTGCCAGCAGCTTGGAAGGGGCCTCCCAGGGCTACACCTTC. The chain is built from TRBV5-4 and TRBJ1-2, with D possibly TRBD1 on 5 matching bases. CDR1 is SGHNT and CDR2 is YYREEE in the germline V gene (reference sequence). The V end was cut by 0 bases, the J end by 8 bases, with 14 bases between. The CDR3 consists of 14 residues.

The V call is TRBV28, the J call TRBJ1-2; the match to TRBD1 covers 7 bases. The CDR3 has 12 residues. Germline V gives CDR1 MDHEN, CDR2 SYDVKM. J gave up 6 bases and V 5 bases, and 3 bases lay outside the gene matches. CDR3 loop: CASSRDSNGYTF. The CDR3 nucleotides read TGTGCCAGCAGTCGGGACAGTAATGGCTACACCTTC.

This chain uses TRBV27 with TRBJ1-5, with D hard to call. This CDR3 spans 15 amino acids. Germline lookup yields CDR1 MNHEY and CDR2 SMNVEV (reference sequence). V was shortened by 6 bases and J by 1 base, with 13 bases between the two germline ends. CDR3 sequence: CASSPRKGSNQPQHF. CDR3 DNA: TGTGCCAGCAGCCCTCGTAAAGGGAGCAATCAGCCCCAGCATTTT.

About this clone: One end of the junction is discordant with germline, which a read error may explain. The rearrangement links TRBV4-1 to TRBJ1-3, with D hard to call. Germline V gene sequence: CDR1 MGHRA, CDR2 YSYEKL. The CDR3 contains 14 residues. Written as DNA, the CDR3 is TGCGCCAGCAGCCAAGTGGGAGAAGTGGCTGTAATTTGGTTT. As protein: CASSQVGEVAVIWF.